This TCR beta chain is drawn from a study of CD4 and CD8 cells across lung adenocarcinoma regions. By its share, this clonotype is medium-sized. This CDR3 has 14 amino acids. TCRdb fed the PCR reads into MiXCR, producing one record per CDR3 protein. Among thousands of distinct CDR3 sequences, 45% to 60% were seen once, and the ten largest hold about 20%. The patients had localized lung adenocarcinoma, a non-small cell subtype. Sequenced input: CD8+ T cells from the center of a lung tumor. J is TRBJ2-1 and V is TRBV12-3 or TRBV12-4; 10 positions agree with TRBD2. The tail of the sequence fits TRBJ2-7 better, so the J call may be wrong. The source is a female donor with lung adenocarcinoma. The CD4 and CD8 labels of this study may be unreliable. CDR3 sequence: CASRTSGSNNEQYF. The CDR3 nucleotides read TGTGCCAGCAGGACTAGCGGGTCCAACAATGAGCAGTACTTC.